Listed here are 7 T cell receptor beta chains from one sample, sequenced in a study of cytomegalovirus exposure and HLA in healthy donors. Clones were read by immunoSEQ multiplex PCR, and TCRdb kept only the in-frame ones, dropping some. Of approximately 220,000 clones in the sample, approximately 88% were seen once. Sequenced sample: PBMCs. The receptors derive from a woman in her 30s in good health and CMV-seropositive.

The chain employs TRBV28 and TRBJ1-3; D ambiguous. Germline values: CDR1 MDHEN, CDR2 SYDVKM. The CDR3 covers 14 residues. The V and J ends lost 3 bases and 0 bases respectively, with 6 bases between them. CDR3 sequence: CASSFGSSGNTIYF. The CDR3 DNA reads TGTGCCAGCAGTTTCGGCAGCTCTGGAAACACCATATATTTT.

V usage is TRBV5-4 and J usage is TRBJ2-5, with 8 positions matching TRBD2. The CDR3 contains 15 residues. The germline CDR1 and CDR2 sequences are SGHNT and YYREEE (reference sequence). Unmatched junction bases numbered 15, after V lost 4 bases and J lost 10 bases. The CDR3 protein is CASSPIGSGVTDQYF. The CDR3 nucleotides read TGTGCCAGCAGCCCAATCGGTAGCGGGGTAACGGACCAGTACTTC.

The DNA of the CDR3 is TGTGCCTGGGCCCTAGCGGGAGCCCCGGGTGAGCAGTACTTC. Its protein product is CAWALAGAPGEQYF. V and J are TRBV30 and TRBJ2-7, with 10 positions matching TRBD2. V shed 5 bases, J shed 7 bases, and the junction held 11 bases outside the gene matches. This CDR3 spans 14 amino acids. CDR1 is GTSNPN and CDR2 is SVGIG in the germline V gene (reference sequence).

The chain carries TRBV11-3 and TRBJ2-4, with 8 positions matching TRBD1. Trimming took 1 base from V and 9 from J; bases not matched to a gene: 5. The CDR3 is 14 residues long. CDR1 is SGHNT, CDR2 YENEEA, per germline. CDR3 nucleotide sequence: TGTGCCAGCAGCTTAGTAGGACAGGGAAGCATTCAGTACTTC. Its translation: CASSLVGQGSIQYF.

CDR3 sequence reads: CAIGQENTGELFF. Here the CDR3 DNA reads TGTGCCATCGGACAGGAGAACACCGGGGAGCTGTTTTTT. This sequence joins TRBV10-3 and TRBJ2-2; 7 bases line up with TRBD1. V dropped 8 bases and J dropped 1; count of bases not matched to a gene: 1. The germline gives CDR1 ENHRY, CDR2 SYGVKD. This CDR3 has 13 amino acids.

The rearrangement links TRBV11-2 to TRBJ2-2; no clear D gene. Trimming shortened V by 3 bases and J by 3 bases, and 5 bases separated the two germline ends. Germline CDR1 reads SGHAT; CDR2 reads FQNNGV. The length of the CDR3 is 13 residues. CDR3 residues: CASSFLDTGELFF. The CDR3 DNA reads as TGTGCCAGCAGCTTTTTAGACACCGGGGAGCTGTTTTTT.

CDR3 nucleotide sequence: TGTGCCAGCAGGGAAAGGACTGGGACAAGGAAGTTATATAGCAATCAGCCCCAGCATTTT. Translation: CASRERTGTRKLYSNQPQHF. The chain carries TRBV6-1 and TRBJ1-5; TRBD1 is a possible D gene (6 bases). The CDR3 has 20 residues. Germline-derived CDR1 and CDR2 are MNHNS and SASEGT. Trimming took off 6 bases at V and 0 bases at J, with 27 bases between the two ends.